This TCR beta chain came from a study of blood T cell repertoires in COVID-19. At the level of the study: T cells, B-cell-depleted T cells, or PBMCs provided the cDNA or gDNA that served as material.

Germline values: CDR1 SGDLS, CDR2 YYNGEE. With 0 bases removed from V and 4 bases from J, the gap between germline ends came to 16 bases. There are 16 residues in the CDR3. In the authors' workflow: Researchers report that nucleated cell counts were estimated from reference gene primer amplification. Sequencing used immunoSEQ multiplex PCR; TCRdb keeps in-frame clones, though not all of them. V and J calls and clone size are as listed in that table; D and trimming were resolved from the DNA. The sample contains roughly 190,000 clones, 65% to 90% of which appear only once. Participants, about 18 to 100 years old, spanned more than 20 US areas. Assignments of participants to cohorts depended upon their own reported clinical history.

This chain connects TRBV9 to TRBJ1-2, with D maybe TRBD1 (5 bases). The receptor comes from a woman between 55 and 75 years old with acute COVID-19. Sequenced input: PBMCs or T cells enriched from blood (not recorded which). The CDR3 DNA sequence: TGTGCCAGCAGCGTAGCCTCCCAGGGCCTTGCCTATGGCTACACCTTC. This codes for CASSVASQGLAYGYTF.